This T cell receptor beta chain was captured in a study of cytomegalovirus exposure and HLA in healthy donors. Study conclusions and caveats: Accurate prediction of HLA-A and HLA-B alleles (for most subjects) was reportedly achieved from TCR beta sequences.

V lost 6 bases, J lost 2 bases, and 7 bases stayed unmatched. The CDR3 is 17 amino acids. Germline V gene sequence: CDR1 SGHDN, CDR2 FVKESK. About this clone: Its antigen is undetermined.

Primers: 60 Vbeta forward and 13 Jbeta reverse. Repertoires were generated with immunoSEQ multiplex PCR, while TCRdb's copy carries only in-frame clones and drops some. The table lists around 130,000 clones, 70% to 85% of them singletons. The V call is TRBV14, the J call TRBJ2-2, with 12 bases lining up with TRBD2. Sequencing used PBMCs. This clonotype was sampled from a boy younger than 10 in good health and CMV-seronegative. The CDR3 coding sequence is TGTGCCAGCAGGAAGGCTAGCGGGAGGGCCAACACCGGGGAGCTGTTTTTT. Translation gives CASRKASGRANTGELFF.